The next 16 T cell receptor beta chains were all read from a single sample in a study of blood T cell repertoires in COVID-19. Clones were read by immunoSEQ multiplex PCR, and TCRdb kept only the in-frame ones, dropping some. This sample carries tens of thousands of clones, roughly 79% of them seen once, and the ten largest clones take roughly 5.7%. The sequencing sample was made of peripheral blood. Receptor source: a woman aged 60-75 years with acute or convalescent COVID-19.

This clone was observed a single time. This sequence joins TRBV14 and TRBJ2-1; D may be TRBD2 (6 bases). This CDR3 has 13 amino acids. Germline V gene lookup returns CDR1 SGHDN and CDR2 FVKESK. V lost 4 bases to trimming and J lost 12 bases, with 16 bases between them. CDR3 loop: CASSRDLRDLQFF. CDR3 in DNA: TGTGCCAGCAGCCGAGACCTCCGGGACTTGCAGTTCTTC.

This clone was observed a single time. V usage is TRBV19 and J usage is TRBJ2-7; the match to TRBD2 covers 9 bases. The CDR3 sequence is 15 residues long. CDR1 and CDR2 from the germline V gene are LNHDA and SQIVND (reference sequence). Trimming took 4 bases from V and 4 from J; bases not matched to a gene: 8. The CDR3, as DNA: TGTGCCAGTAGTAATAGCGGGAGCTTAGAATACGAGCAGTACTTC. Translation gives CASSNSGSLEYEQYF.

The V call is TRBV11-2, the J call TRBJ2-3, with TRBD2 matching over 8 bases. Germline CDR1 is SGHAT and CDR2 is FQNNGV. J gave up 2 bases and V 3 bases, and 7 bases lay outside the gene matches. This CDR3 is 16 amino acids long. The CDR3 DNA is TGTGCCAGCAGCTTTTTGAGCGGGAGACCCACAGATACGCAGTATTTT. Translated, it gives CASSFLSGRPTDTQYF.

The rearrangement joins TRBV29-1 to TRBJ1-1, with D possibly matching TRBD1 (5 bases). The CDR3 runs 13 residues. The germline gives CDR1 SQVTM, CDR2 ANQGSEA. V was pared by 3 bases and J by 4 bases, with 12 bases between. For the CDR3, the DNA is TGCAGCGTTGAGCAGCAGGGCGGCACTGAAGCTTTCTTT. Its translation is CSVEQQGGTEAFF.

The chain has TRBV6-2 or TRBV6-3 and TRBJ2-3; 11 bases agree with TRBD2. The CDR3 is made up of 18 amino acids. The V segment lost 0 bases and the J segment 0 bases; nucleotides outside the gene matches: 5. The germline CDR1 and CDR2 sequences are MNHEY and SVGEGT. The CDR3 spells CASSYSSGGATSTDTQYF. The CDR3 DNA follows: TGTGCCAGCAGTTACTCTAGCGGGGGGGCAACTAGCACAGATACGCAGTATTTT.

The chain has TRBV2 and TRBJ2-3; TRBD2 matches at 14 bases. With V trimmed by 7 bases and J by 6 bases, 6 bases remained unmatched. The CDR3 runs to 15 residues. Germline loops: CDR1 SNHLY, CDR2 FYNNEI. CDR3 DNA: TGTGCCAGCATCCGACTAGCGGGAGGGATGGATACGCAGTATTTT. Residues: CASIRLAGGMDTQYF.

The rearrangement uses TRBV6-6 and TRBJ2-7, with D possibly matching TRBD1 (6 bases). CDR1 MNHNY and CDR2 SVGAGI come from the germline V gene (reference sequence). The V and J ends lost 4 bases and 5 bases respectively, with 18 bases between them. The CDR3 consists of 15 residues. The CDR3 sequence is CASSFRGPSEDEQYF. For the CDR3, the DNA is TGTGCCAGCAGTTTCAGGGGACCATCAGAAGACGAGCAGTACTTC.

V is TRBV7-3 and J is TRBJ2-3, with D unresolved. V shed 0 bases and J shed 11 bases, with 12 bases lying between them. The germline V gene encodes CDR1 SGHTA and CDR2 FQGTGA. This CDR3 region has 13 residues. The CDR3: CASSLTPGPMQYF. CDR3 in DNA: TGTGCCAGCAGCTTAACCCCCGGTCCCATGCAGTATTTT.

The rearrangement joins TRBV7-8 to TRBJ2-7; D is ambiguous. V gave up 1 base and J gave up 0 bases, with 7 bases separating them. The CDR3 totals 14 residues. Germline V gene sequence: CDR1 SGHVS, CDR2 FQNEAQ. The DNA of the CDR3 is TGTGCCAGCAGCTTAGAACGGAGCTCCTACGAGCAGTACTTC. Translating gives CASSLERSSYEQYF.

This clone was counted a few times. This chain links TRBV28 with TRBJ2-7; maybe TRBD1 (5 bases). Trimming cost V 6 bases and J 3 bases, with 9 bases left between them. Germline lookup yields CDR1 MDHEN and CDR2 SYDVKM. The CDR3 is made up of 12 amino acids. CDR3 sequence reads: CASRDTFYEQYF. CDR3 nucleotide sequence: TGTGCCAGCAGGGACACCTTCTACGAGCAGTACTTC.

This clone came up once. The chain employs TRBV24-1 and TRBJ2-7; unclear D gene. The CDR3 extends over 11 amino acids. Trimming took 6 bases from V and 1 from J, leaving 3 bases between them. CDR1 is KGHDR and CDR2 is SFDVKD in the germline V gene. The CDR3 region is CATSQSYEQYF. The DNA of the CDR3 is TGTGCCACCAGTCAGTCCTACGAGCAGTACTTC.

CDR3 loop: CASSPGGGSDEQFF. CDR3 sequence (DNA): TGTGCCAGCAGCCCTGGGGGGGGATCCGATGAGCAGTTCTTC. This chain connects TRBV6-4 to TRBJ2-1, with 7 bases identical to TRBD2. The germline CDR1 and CDR2 sequences are MRHNA and SNTAGT. This CDR3 has 14 residues. The V and J ends lost 6 bases and 8 bases, in that order; junction bases with no gene match: 10.

The chain has TRBV7-9 and TRBJ1-6, with 8 bases aligning to TRBD1. This CDR3 contains 14 residues. V was pared by 5 bases and J by 12 bases, with 9 bases of the junction left unmatched. Germline V gives CDR1 SEHNR, CDR2 FQNEAQ (reference sequence). The CDR3 loop is CASSQGDRGLPLHF. The DNA of the CDR3 is TGTGCCAGCAGCCAGGGAGACAGGGGCCTACCCCTCCACTTT.

The chain carries TRBV2 and TRBJ2-1, with TRBD2 matching over 7 bases. Trimming cost V 6 bases and J 4 bases; bases outside gene matches: 9. Germline CDR1 is SNHLY and CDR2 is FYNNEI. The CDR3 length is 15 residues. The CDR3 loop is CASSPNGRYYNEQFF. For the CDR3, the DNA is TGTGCCAGCAGCCCAAACGGGAGGTATTACAATGAGCAGTTCTTC. Combining the CDR3 with reference TRBV2 and TRBJ2-1 gives the whole variable domain EPEVTQTPSHQVTQMGQEVILRCVPISNHLYFYWYRQILGQKVEFLVSFYNNEISEKSEIFDDQFSVERPDGSNFTLKIRSTKLEDSAMYFCASSPNGRYYNEQFFGPGTRLTVL.

Concerning this clone itself: A junction end diverges from the germline sequence, so it may reflect a read error. The chain recombines TRBV15 with TRBJ2-7; no firm D call. Germline CDR1 and CDR2: LNHNV and YYDKDF (reference sequence). The CDR3 loop spans 13 amino acids. For the CDR3, the DNA is TGTGCCACCAGCGGAGACACTGACTACGAGCAGTACTTC. Its protein product is CATSGDTDYEQYF.

This chain connects TRBV27 to TRBJ2-7; 7 positions match TRBD2. CDR3 length: 16 residues. J was trimmed by 2 bases and V by 5 bases; bases with no gene match: 12. Germline CDR1 and CDR2: MNHEY and SMNVEV (reference sequence). The CDR3 protein is CASSPKGGGSPYEQYF. The CDR3 DNA follows: TGTGCCAGCAGTCCCAAGGGCGGGGGTAGTCCCTACGAGCAGTACTTC.